This TCR beta chain is from a study of vaccination and CD4 T cells after COVID-19. Remarks on this clonotype: The target antigen is unknown.

The Oncomine TCR Beta short-read assay generated sequence data from the DNA of cultured CD4+ T cells. A single record per CDR3 protein comes from TCRdb applying MiXCR to the PCR reads. The table records thousands of distinct CDR3 sequences, around 21% of them present only once. Per the germline V gene, CDR1 is MNHEY and CDR2 is SVGAGI. J lost 6 bases, V lost 2 bases, and 8 bases had no gene match. There are 15 residues in the CDR3. Documented treatment: approximately 11-day PBMC culture with coronavirus spike peptide pools or control peptides (ViraFEST assay). This receptor was obtained from a human donor who had recovered from COVID-19. The chain uses TRBV6-5 and TRBJ2-3; 7 bases fit TRBD2. The sequenced sample was CD4+ T cells from blood, cultured in vitro, obtained after SARS-CoV-2 vaccination. CDR3 loop: CASSYGLGPADTQYF. The CDR3 DNA follows: TGTGCCAGCAGTTACGGACTAGGACCCGCGGATACGCAGTATTTT.